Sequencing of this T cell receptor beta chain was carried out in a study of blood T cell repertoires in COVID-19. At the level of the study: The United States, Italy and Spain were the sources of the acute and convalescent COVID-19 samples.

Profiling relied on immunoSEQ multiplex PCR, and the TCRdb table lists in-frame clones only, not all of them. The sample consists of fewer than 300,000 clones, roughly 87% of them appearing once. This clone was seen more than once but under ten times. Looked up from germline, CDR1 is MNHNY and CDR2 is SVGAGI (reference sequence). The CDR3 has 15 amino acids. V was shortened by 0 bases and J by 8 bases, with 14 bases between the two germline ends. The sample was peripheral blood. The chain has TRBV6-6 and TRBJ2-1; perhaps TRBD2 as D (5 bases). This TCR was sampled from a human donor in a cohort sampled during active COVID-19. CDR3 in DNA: TGTGCCAGCAGTTACTCGATTCTGAGGGAATATGAGCAGTTCTTC. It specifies CASSYSILREYEQFF.